These 30 T cell receptor beta chains share one sample of origin, sequenced in a study of T cell responses to AZD1222 COVID-19 vaccine. Sequencing used immunoSEQ multiplex PCR; TCRdb keeps in-frame clones, though not all of them. This table holds 90,000 to 110,000 clones, approximately 91% found once. The sample in question was peripheral blood, obtained on day 0 of MenACWY control vaccination. The receptors were sampled from an adult in good health.

This chain uses TRBV12-3 or TRBV12-4 with TRBJ1-2; 7 bases agree with TRBD1. The CDR3 runs to 13 residues. The V and J ends lost 4 bases and 2 bases, in that order; junction bases with no gene match: 1. DNA of the CDR3: TGTGCCAGCAGTTCGGGACAGAACTATGGCTACACCTTC. Translating it yields CASSSGQNYGYTF.

J is TRBJ1-1 and V is TRBV19; D unresolved. The CDR3 runs to 14 residues. Looked up from germline, CDR1 is LNHDA and CDR2 is SQIVND (reference sequence). V lost 8 bases and J 1 base, leaving 14 bases between the germline ends. CDR3 amino acids: CASWATGRNTEAFF. CDR3 coding DNA: TGTGCCAGTTGGGCCACGGGGAGGAACACTGAAGCTTTCTTT.

This clone has a handful of counts. The chain employs TRBV30 and TRBJ1-2, with 7 bases aligning to TRBD1. CDR1 and CDR2 from the germline V gene are GTSNPN and SVGIG (reference sequence). The CDR3 length is 14 residues. V shed 3 bases and J 3 bases; nucleotides not matched to a gene: 7. The CDR3 is CAWRRGLRDYGYTF. CDR3 nucleotide sequence: TGTGCCTGGAGAAGGGGGCTACGGGACTATGGCTACACCTTC.

The chain links TRBV14 to TRBJ2-2; TRBD1 matches at 12 bases. After removal of 4 bases from V and 7 bases from J, the junction contained 4 bases not matched to a gene. The CDR3 covers 15 residues. From germline, CDR1 is SGHDN and CDR2 FVKESK. The CDR3 coding sequence is TGTGCCAGCAGCCCCGGGACAGGGGGCGGCGGGGAGCTGTTTTTT. Amino acid sequence: CASSPGTGGGGELFF.

The chain's CDR3 is CASSTRLREAQETQYF. As DNA, the CDR3 is TGTGCCAGCAGCACCCGCCTGCGGGAGGCCCAAGAGACCCAGTACTTC. This chain uses TRBV7-6 with TRBJ2-5, with TRBD2 matching 8 bases. Losses at the gene ends were 5 bases for V and 1 base for J; bases not matched to a gene: 9. Germline V gene lookup returns CDR1 SGHVS and CDR2 FNYEAQ. The CDR3 extends over 16 amino acids.

The rearrangement uses TRBV3-1 (or the pseudogene TRBV3-2) and TRBJ2-3, with 9 bases fitting TRBD2. The CDR3 extends over 16 amino acids. Germline assignment: CDR1 LGHDT and CDR2 YNNKEL (reference sequence). After removal of 5 bases from V and 3 bases from J, the junction contained 9 bases not matched to a gene. CDR3 sequence (DNA): TGTGCCAGCAGCTACGTAGCGGGAGTAGGTACAGATACGCAGTATTTT. Translation gives CASSYVAGVGTDTQYF.

The rearrangement joins TRBV4-2 to TRBJ1-1; D unclear. CDR1 is LGHNA, CDR2 YNFKEQ, per germline. Trimming took 3 bases from V and 4 from J, leaving 12 bases between them. The CDR3 runs 14 residues. In DNA form, the CDR3 reads TGTGCCAGCAGCCAGGTTAAACGAGGCACTGAAGCTTTCTTT. Translated, it gives CASSQVKRGTEAFF.

This rearrangement joins TRBV7-3 to TRBJ1-4; D is perhaps TRBD1 (5 bases). CDR1 is SGHTA, CDR2 FQGTGA, per germline. Trimming took 5 bases from V and 8 from J, leaving 12 bases between them. The CDR3 loop spans 13 amino acids. The CDR3 nucleotides are TGTGCCAGCAGCCCAACAGGATTGGAAAAACTGTTTTTT. Amino acid sequence: CASSPTGLEKLFF.

This clone came up once. V usage is TRBV5-6 and J usage is TRBJ2-7, with 11 bases aligning to TRBD2. Germline loops: CDR1 SGHDT, CDR2 YYEEEE. The CDR3 is 15 amino acids. V trimming: 0 bases; J trimming: 3 bases; junction bases outside the gene matches: 2. The CDR3 region has the DNA TGTGCCAGCAGCTTGGGACTAGCGGGACACTACGAGCAGTACTTC. Protein: CASSLGLAGHYEQYF.

In DNA, the CDR3 is TGCGCCAGCAGCCAAGAGGGGCAGGGGGGAGGTTCACCCCTCCACTTT. This sequence encodes CASSQEGQGGGSPLHF. This chain connects TRBV4-1 to TRBJ1-6, with 7 bases matching TRBD1. The germline CDR1 and CDR2 sequences are MGHRA and YSYEKL. Trimming took 0 bases from V and 9 from J; bases not matched to a gene: 8. This CDR3 is built from 16 residues.

The chain joins TRBV5-4 to TRBJ2-1; weak D call: TRBD2 (6 bases). Germline CDR1 and CDR2: SGHNT and YYREEE (reference sequence). The CDR3 is 16 amino acids. V dropped 5 bases and J dropped 0 bases, with 15 bases sitting between them. The CDR3 nucleotides are TGTGCCAGCAGTCTGGGGCACGGGGGCTCCTACAATGAGCAGTTCTTC. This encodes CASSLGHGGSYNEQFF.

Only one count was recorded for this clone. V usage is TRBV6-5 and J usage is TRBJ2-6, with D unclear. The ends were cut back, 1 base at V and 0 bases at J, with 7 bases in the middle. The CDR3 length is 16 residues. Germline V gives CDR1 MNHEY, CDR2 SVGAGI. In nucleotides, the CDR3 is TGTGCCAGCAGTTACTTTCTAGACTCTGGGGCCAACGTCCTGACTTTC. Protein product: CASSYFLDSGANVLTF.

The rearrangement joins TRBV7-2 to TRBJ1-2; TRBD1 might be the D (6 bases). This CDR3 contains 14 residues. Trimming took 5 bases from V and 1 from J, leaving 11 bases between them. Germline V lookup: CDR1 SGHTA, CDR2 FQGNSA. CDR3 amino acids: CASSPGTFNYGYTF. CDR3 coding DNA: TGTGCCAGCAGCCCCGGGACATTTAACTATGGCTACACCTTC.

The table lists this clone with a count of one. The rearrangement joins TRBV19 to TRBJ1-4; tentatively, D is TRBD1 (5 bases). Trimming took off 3 bases at V and 3 bases at J, with 8 bases between the two ends. This CDR3 is 14 amino acids long. In germline, CDR1 is LNHDA, CDR2 SQIVND (reference sequence). The CDR3: CASSITGANEKLFF. The CDR3 DNA follows: TGTGCCAGTAGTATTACAGGCGCTAATGAAAAACTGTTTTTT.

The CDR3 bases are TGTGCCAGCAGTTACTGGTCAGACACTGAAGCTTTCTTT. Encoded protein: CASSYWSDTEAFF. This chain links TRBV6-2 or TRBV6-3 with TRBJ1-1; D uncertain. Deletions cut 1 base from V and 3 bases from J, with 6 bases between. There are 13 residues in the CDR3. In germline, CDR1 is MNHEY, CDR2 SVGEGT.

The J gene is TRBJ2-5, the V gene TRBV12-3 or TRBV12-4, with D unresolved. The length of the CDR3 is 12 residues. V was cut by 5 bases and J by 6 bases, with 10 bases left in between. The CDR3 loop is CASSPQSKTQYF. CDR3 nucleotides: TGTGCCAGCAGTCCGCAATCGAAGACCCAGTACTTC.

The CDR3 reads CASIQAGVSYEQYF. As DNA, the CDR3 is TGTGCCAGCATCCAAGCGGGGGTCTCCTACGAGCAGTACTTC. The rearrangement joins TRBV6-5 to TRBJ2-7; TRBD2 matches at 8 bases. The V and J ends lost 7 bases and 0 bases, in that order; junction bases with no gene match: 5. Germline V gives CDR1 MNHEY, CDR2 SVGAGI. There are 14 residues in the CDR3.

The chain joins TRBV19 to TRBJ2-7; no clear D. The ends were cut back, 0 bases at V and 0 bases at J, with 9 bases in the middle. CDR3 length: 15 residues. Germline-derived CDR1 and CDR2 are LNHDA and SQIVND (reference sequence). In DNA, the CDR3 is TGTGCCAGTAGTATAGAACCAGATAGCTCCTACGAGCAGTACTTC. Protein product: CASSIEPDSSYEQYF.

The rearrangement uses TRBV6-2 or TRBV6-3 and TRBJ1-2; D not resolved. Per the germline V gene, CDR1 is MNHEY and CDR2 is SVGEGT. This CDR3 has 17 residues. V lost 6 bases and J 4 bases, leaving 24 bases between the germline ends. The CDR3: CASSSTGGGKSSYGYTF. CDR3 nucleotide sequence: TGTGCCAGCAGCTCTACTGGCGGAGGGAAGTCGAGCTATGGCTACACCTTC.

The rearrangement joins TRBV14 to TRBJ1-1; D not certain. V lost 6 bases and J 3 bases, leaving 11 bases between the germline ends. Germline V CDR1 and CDR2: SGHDN, FVKESK. The length of the CDR3 is 13 residues. Written as DNA, the CDR3 is TGTGCCAGCAGTCTAGGACGGTACACTGAAGCTTTCTTT. Protein product: CASSLGRYTEAFF.

This chain joins TRBV6-4 and TRBJ1-6; a weak D match, TRBD1 (5 bases). The CDR3 spans 14 residues. The germline V and J ends were trimmed by 3 bases and 9 bases, with 12 bases remaining between them. Germline V CDR1 and CDR2: MRHNA, SNTAGT. The CDR3 DNA reads TGTGCCAGCAGTGAGAATTGGGACGTTTCACCCCTCCACTTT. It translates to CASSENWDVSPLHF.

This clone appeared once. The chain carries TRBV11-2 and TRBJ2-7; D uncertain. Germline loops: CDR1 SGHAT, CDR2 FQNNGV. This CDR3 spans 10 amino acids. Trimming pared 0 bases from V and 7 bases from J, leaving 1 base between. The CDR3 DNA is TGTGCCAGCAGCTTAGAAGAGCAGTACTTC. Translation: CASSLEEQYF.

This chain links TRBV2 with TRBJ1-5, with unresolved D. Deletions cut 3 bases from V and 2 bases from J, with 11 bases between. Germline V gives CDR1 SNHLY, CDR2 FYNNEI. The CDR3 totals 15 residues. CDR3 in amino acids: CASSDRTSGNQPQHF. The CDR3 DNA reads as TGTGCCAGCAGTGATAGGACCTCGGGCAATCAGCCCCAGCATTTT.

This chain uses TRBV3-1 (or the pseudogene TRBV3-2) with TRBJ2-4; no clear D. The CDR3 is 11 residues long. The V end lost 1 base, the J end lost 11 bases, and 6 bases lay between the germline ends. Per the germline V gene, CDR1 is LGHDT and CDR2 is YNNKEL (reference sequence). The CDR3 reads CASSQGTFQYF. For the CDR3, the DNA is TGTGCCAGCAGCCAAGGAACCTTTCAGTACTTC.

V gene TRBV24-1 combines with J gene TRBJ2-1; 8 nucleotides align to TRBD2. CDR1 is KGHDR and CDR2 is SFDVKD in the germline V gene. V was clipped by 9 bases and J by 6 bases; unmatched bases: 9. This CDR3 is 14 amino acids long. This chain's CDR3 is CATEAGTSINEQFF. The CDR3 region has the DNA TGTGCCACCGAAGCCGGGACTAGTATCAATGAGCAGTTCTTC.

The count of this clone is one. The V gene is TRBV24-1, the J gene TRBJ1-1, with D unresolved. Trimming shortened V by 7 bases and J by 7 bases, and 9 bases separated the two germline ends. CDR1 and CDR2 from the germline V gene are KGHDR and SFDVKD. The CDR3 covers 11 residues. The CDR3 reads CATRFGFEAFF. In DNA form, the CDR3 reads TGTGCCACCAGGTTCGGATTTGAAGCTTTCTTT.

The chain has TRBV28 and TRBJ2-7, with a weak D call TRBD1 (6 bases). The length of the CDR3 is 13 residues. Germline CDR1 reads MDHEN; CDR2 reads SYDVKM. V was pared by 8 bases and J by 1 base, with 12 bases between. This CDR3 reads CASGAGVSYEQYF. Here the CDR3 DNA reads TGTGCCAGCGGGGCAGGGGTTTCCTACGAGCAGTACTTC.

The DNA for the CDR3 is TGTGCCAGCAGTCCACCACAGTCTGAGCAGTTCTTC. Translated, it gives CASSPPQSEQFF. The chain joins TRBV6-6 to TRBJ2-1; D is undetermined. The CDR3 is 12 residues long. Between the trimmed V and J ends, which lost 5 bases and 9 bases, there was a span of 11 bases. Germline V CDR1 and CDR2: MNHNY, SVGAGI (reference sequence).

V usage is TRBV29-1 and J usage is TRBJ1-1, with D possibly TRBD1 on 5 matching bases. From germline, CDR1 is SQVTM and CDR2 ANQGSEA. V shed 6 bases and J shed 4 bases, with 12 bases lying between them. The CDR3 contains 12 residues. DNA of the CDR3: TGCAGCGTCCACGGCGGGGCCACTGAAGCTTTCTTT. This gives the protein CSVHGGATEAFF.

Here the CDR3 DNA reads TGTGCCAGCAGTTTAAATCCCGGGGGTAGCAAAAATTACAATGAGCAGTTCTTC. Translation gives CASSLNPGGSKNYNEQFF. The chain joins TRBV27 to TRBJ2-1; D may be TRBD2 (6 bases). Trimming removed 2 bases at V and 4 bases at J, with 21 bases between. The CDR3 covers 18 residues. Germline assignment: CDR1 MNHEY and CDR2 SMNVEV (reference sequence).